Sequencing of this T cell receptor (beta chain) was carried out in a study of T cells expressing NK-cell markers. General study points: Among a few donors, these clonotypes also ranked first in the CD3+CD56-NKG2C+ fraction. Clones of NKG2C+ T cells that had expanded were of unclear HCMV specificity.

TCRdb reanalyzed the 5' RACE reads and collapses them to one entry per CDR3 protein, without DNA. The listing contains fewer than 400,000 distinct CDR3 sequences. The CDR3 length is 12 residues. Germline CDR1 is SQVTM and CDR2 is ANQGSEA. Comment on this clonotype: Its antigen is still unknown.

The sequencing sample was made of blood T cells: a sorted CD56 or NKG2C T cell subset, CD4+ or CD8+ T cells, or bulk PBMC T cells (not recorded which). The clonotype was recovered from a woman aged 45-60 years in good health. The chain employs TRBV29-1 and TRBJ1-1; checking the TCRdb D call of TRBD1 is not possible without DNA. The CDR3 sequence is CSVEIGPPEAFF.